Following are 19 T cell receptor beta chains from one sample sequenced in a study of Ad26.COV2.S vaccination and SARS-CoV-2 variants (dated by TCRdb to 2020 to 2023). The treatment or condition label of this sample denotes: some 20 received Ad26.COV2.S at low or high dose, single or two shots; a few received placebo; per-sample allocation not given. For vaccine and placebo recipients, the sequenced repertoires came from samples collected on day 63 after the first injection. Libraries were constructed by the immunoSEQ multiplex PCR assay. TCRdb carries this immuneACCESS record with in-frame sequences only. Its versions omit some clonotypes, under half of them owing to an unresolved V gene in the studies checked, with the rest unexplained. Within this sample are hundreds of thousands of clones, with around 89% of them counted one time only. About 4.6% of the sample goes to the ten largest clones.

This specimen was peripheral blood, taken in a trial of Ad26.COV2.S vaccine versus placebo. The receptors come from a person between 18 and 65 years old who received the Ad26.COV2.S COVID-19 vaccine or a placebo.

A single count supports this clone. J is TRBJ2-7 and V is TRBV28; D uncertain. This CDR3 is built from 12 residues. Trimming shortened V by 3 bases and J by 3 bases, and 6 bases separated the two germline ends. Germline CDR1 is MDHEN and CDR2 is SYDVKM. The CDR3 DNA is TGTGCCAGCAGTTTCGGCAACTACGAGCAGTACTTC. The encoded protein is CASSFGNYEQYF.

DNA of the CDR3: TGCAGTGCTAGTCGGAACACTGAAGCTTTCTTT. Its protein is CSASRNTEAFF. V gene TRBV20-1 combines with J gene TRBJ1-1; D not certain. Germline V gene data show CDR1 as DFQATT and CDR2 as SNEGSKA (reference sequence). Trimming took off 3 bases at V and 1 base at J, with 3 bases between the two ends. The CDR3 is 11 residues long.

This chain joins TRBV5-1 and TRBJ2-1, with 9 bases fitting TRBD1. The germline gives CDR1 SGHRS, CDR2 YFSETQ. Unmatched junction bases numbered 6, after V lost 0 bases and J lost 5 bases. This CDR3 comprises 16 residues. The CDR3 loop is CASSLVSGTGNNEQFF. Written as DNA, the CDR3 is TGCGCCAGCAGCTTGGTATCCGGGACAGGGAACAATGAGCAGTTCTTC.

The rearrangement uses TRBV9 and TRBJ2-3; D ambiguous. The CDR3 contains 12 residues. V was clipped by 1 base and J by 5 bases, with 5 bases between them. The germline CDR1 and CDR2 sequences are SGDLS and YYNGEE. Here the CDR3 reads CASSVNVDTQYF. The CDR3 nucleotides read TGTGCCAGCAGCGTAAATGTAGATACGCAGTATTTT.

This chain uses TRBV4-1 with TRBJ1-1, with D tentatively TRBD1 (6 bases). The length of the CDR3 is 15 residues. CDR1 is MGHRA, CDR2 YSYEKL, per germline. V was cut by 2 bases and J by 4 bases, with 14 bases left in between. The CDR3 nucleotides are TGCGCCAGCAGCCAAAGTACAGGGCTCGGCACTGAAGCTTTCTTT. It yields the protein CASSQSTGLGTEAFF.

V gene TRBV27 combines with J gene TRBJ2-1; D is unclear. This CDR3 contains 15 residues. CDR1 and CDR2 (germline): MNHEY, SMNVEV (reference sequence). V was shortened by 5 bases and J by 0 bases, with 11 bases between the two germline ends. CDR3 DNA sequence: TGTGCCAGCAGTATACTCCCGAGCTCCTACAATGAGCAGTTCTTC. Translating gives CASSILPSSYNEQFF.

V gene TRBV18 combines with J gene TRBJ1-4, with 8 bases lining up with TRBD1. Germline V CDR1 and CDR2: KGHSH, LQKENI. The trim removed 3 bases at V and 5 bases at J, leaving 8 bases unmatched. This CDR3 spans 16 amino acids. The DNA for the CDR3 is TGTGCCAGCTCACCCGAGGGGGACAGGTCGAATGAAAAACTGTTTTTT. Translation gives CASSPEGDRSNEKLFF.

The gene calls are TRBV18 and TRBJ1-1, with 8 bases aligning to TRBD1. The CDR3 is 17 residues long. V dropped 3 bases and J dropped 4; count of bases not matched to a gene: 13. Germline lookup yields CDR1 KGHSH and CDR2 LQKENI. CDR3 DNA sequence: TGTGCCAGCTCACCCCGACAGGGGAGCGGTGAAGGCACTGAAGCTTTCTTT. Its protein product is CASSPRQGSGEGTEAFF.

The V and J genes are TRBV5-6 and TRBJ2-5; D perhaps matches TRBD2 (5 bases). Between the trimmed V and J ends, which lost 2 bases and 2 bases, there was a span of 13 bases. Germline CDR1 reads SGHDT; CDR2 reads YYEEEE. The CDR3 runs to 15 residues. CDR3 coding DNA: TGTGCCAGCAGCTTAGAGGGAACACTACAAGAGACCCAGTACTTC. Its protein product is CASSLEGTLQETQYF.

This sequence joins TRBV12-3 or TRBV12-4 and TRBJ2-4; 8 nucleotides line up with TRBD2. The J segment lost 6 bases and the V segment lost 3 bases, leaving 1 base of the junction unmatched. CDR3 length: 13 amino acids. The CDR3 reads CASSLSGGNIQYF. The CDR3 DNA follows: TGTGCCAGCAGTTTGAGCGGGGGAAACATTCAGTACTTC.

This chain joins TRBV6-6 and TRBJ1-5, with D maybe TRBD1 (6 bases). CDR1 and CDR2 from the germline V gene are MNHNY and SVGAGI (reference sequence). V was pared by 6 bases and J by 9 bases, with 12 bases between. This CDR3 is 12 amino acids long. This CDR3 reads CASSHRDTPQHF. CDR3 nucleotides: TGTGCCAGCAGCCACCGGGACACGCCCCAGCATTTT.

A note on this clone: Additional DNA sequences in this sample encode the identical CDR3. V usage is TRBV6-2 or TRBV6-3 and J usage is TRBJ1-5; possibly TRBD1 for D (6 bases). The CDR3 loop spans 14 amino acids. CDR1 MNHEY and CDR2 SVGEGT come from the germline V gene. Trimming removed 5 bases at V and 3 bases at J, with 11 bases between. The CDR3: CASSPTGHNQPQHF. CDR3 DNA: TGTGCCAGCAGTCCGACAGGTCACAATCAGCCCCAGCATTTT.

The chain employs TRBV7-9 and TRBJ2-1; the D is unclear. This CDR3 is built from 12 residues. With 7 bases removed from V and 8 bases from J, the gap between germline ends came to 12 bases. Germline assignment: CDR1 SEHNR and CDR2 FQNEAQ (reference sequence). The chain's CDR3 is CASTATRHEQFF. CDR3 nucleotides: TGTGCCAGCACCGCGACCAGGCATGAGCAGTTCTTC.

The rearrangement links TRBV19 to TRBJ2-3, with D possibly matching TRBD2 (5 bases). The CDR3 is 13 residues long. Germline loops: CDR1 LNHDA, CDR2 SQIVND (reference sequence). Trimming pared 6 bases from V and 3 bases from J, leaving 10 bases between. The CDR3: CASRSPGTDTQYF. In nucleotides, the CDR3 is TGTGCCAGTAGGAGCCCGGGAACAGATACGCAGTATTTT.

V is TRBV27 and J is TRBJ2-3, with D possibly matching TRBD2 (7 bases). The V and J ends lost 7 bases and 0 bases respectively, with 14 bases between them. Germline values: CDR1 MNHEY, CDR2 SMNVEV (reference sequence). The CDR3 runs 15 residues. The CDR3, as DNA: TGTGCCAGCATGGGGGGGCTTCCTAGCACAGATACGCAGTATTTT. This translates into CASMGGLPSTDTQYF.

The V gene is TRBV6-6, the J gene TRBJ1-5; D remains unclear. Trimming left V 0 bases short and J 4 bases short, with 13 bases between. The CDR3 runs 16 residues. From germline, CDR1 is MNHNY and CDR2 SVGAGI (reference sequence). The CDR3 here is CASSYSEVRVNQPQHF. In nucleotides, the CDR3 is TGTGCCAGCAGTTACTCGGAGGTTAGGGTAAATCAGCCCCAGCATTTT.

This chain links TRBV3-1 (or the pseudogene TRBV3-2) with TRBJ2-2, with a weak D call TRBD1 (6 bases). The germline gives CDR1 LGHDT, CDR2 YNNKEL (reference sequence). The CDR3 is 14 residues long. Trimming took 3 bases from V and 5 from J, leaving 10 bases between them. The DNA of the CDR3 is TGTGCCAGCAGCCACGGACAGATAACCGGGGAGCTGTTTTTT. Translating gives CASSHGQITGELFF.

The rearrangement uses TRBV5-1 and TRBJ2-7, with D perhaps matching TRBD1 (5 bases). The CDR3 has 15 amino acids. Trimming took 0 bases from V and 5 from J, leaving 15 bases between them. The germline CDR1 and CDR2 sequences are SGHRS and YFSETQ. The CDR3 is CASSLAATQGDEQYF. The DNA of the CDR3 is TGCGCCAGCAGCTTGGCTGCGACTCAGGGTGACGAGCAGTACTTC.

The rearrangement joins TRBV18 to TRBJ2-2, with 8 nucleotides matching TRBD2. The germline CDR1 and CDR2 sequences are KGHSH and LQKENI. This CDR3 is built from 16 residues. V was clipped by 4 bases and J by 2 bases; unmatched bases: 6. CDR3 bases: TGTGCCAGCTCACAGCCAGGGACTAGTAACACCGGGGAGCTGTTTTTT. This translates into CASSQPGTSNTGELFF.